Listed below are T cell receptor beta chains from one sample, sequenced in a study of cytomegalovirus exposure and HLA in healthy donors. Profiled with immunoSEQ multiplex PCR; TCRdb holds only in-frame clones, not every one. The table shows approximately 200,000 clones, with around 85% occurring only once. Source material: PBMCs. These TCRs come from a woman in her forties or fifties in good health and CMV-seronegative. CDR3s include the opening cysteine and the closing phenylalanine or tryptophan. Rows give clone size only sometimes, using once, few, many, or a class for an expanded clone.

j_call: TRBJ2-3
v_call: TRBV10-3
clone_size: -
cdr3_aa: CAISDAGGFTSTQYF

j_call: TRBJ2-3
v_call: TRBV7-2
clone_size: once
cdr3_aa: CASSLQAEVGNTQYF

j_call: TRBJ2-7
v_call: TRBV4-1
clone_size: -
cdr3_aa: CASSQTGTGGYEQYF

j_call: TRBJ2-7
v_call: TRBV7-9
clone_size: -
cdr3_aa: CASSLTPNYEQYF

j_call: TRBJ1-2
v_call: TRBV9
clone_size: -
cdr3_aa: CASSVAAAQGAGYGYTF

j_call: TRBJ2-7
v_call: TRBV30
clone_size: few
cdr3_aa: CAWRKGSSYEQYF

j_call: TRBJ2-2
v_call: TRBV18
clone_size: -
cdr3_aa: CASSTRQSNTGELFF

j_call: TRBJ1-5
v_call: TRBV19
clone_size: -
cdr3_aa: CASSMRQINQPQHF

j_call: TRBJ2-5
v_call: TRBV28
clone_size: -
cdr3_aa: CASSDGQRSQETQYF

j_call: TRBJ2-3
v_call: TRBV6-6
clone_size: -
cdr3_aa: CASSYKATPTDTQYF

j_call: TRBJ2-5
v_call: TRBV10-2
clone_size: -
cdr3_aa: CASRDLQETQYF

j_call: TRBJ2-3
v_call: TRBV4-3
clone_size: -
cdr3_aa: CASSQELGTSGRRDTQYF

j_call: TRBJ1-1
v_call: TRBV10-3
clone_size: -
cdr3_aa: CAISGIGRGDTEAFF

j_call: TRBJ2-1
v_call: TRBV7-2
clone_size: -
cdr3_aa: CASSLILQGEQFF

j_call: TRBJ2-2
v_call: TRBV9
clone_size: -
cdr3_aa: CASMGYQGGTGELFF

j_call: TRBJ2-3
v_call: TRBV6-5
clone_size: few
cdr3_aa: CASSGQRGPADTQYF

j_call: TRBJ2-5
v_call: TRBV2
clone_size: -
cdr3_aa: CASGGLAGGGETQYF

j_call: TRBJ2-2
v_call: TRBV6-5
clone_size: -
cdr3_aa: CASSYLDTRAGELFF

j_call: TRBJ1-3
v_call: TRBV9
clone_size: -
cdr3_aa: CASSPQDTSGNTIYF

j_call: TRBJ1-2
v_call: TRBV5-8
clone_size: once
cdr3_aa: CASSFSGTGRDYGYTF

j_call: TRBJ1-1
v_call: TRBV21-1
clone_size: -
cdr3_aa: CASSKAANRRAPLREAFF

j_call: TRBJ1-2
v_call: TRBV7-9
clone_size: -
cdr3_aa: CASNPWGTDPSYGYTF

j_call: TRBJ2-1
v_call: TRBV11-2
clone_size: -
cdr3_aa: CASSFPGGSYNEQFF

j_call: TRBJ2-3
v_call: TRBV30
clone_size: once
cdr3_aa: CAWNIRLADTQYF

j_call: TRBJ1-1
v_call: TRBV27
clone_size: few
cdr3_aa: CASRRTGAEAFF

j_call: TRBJ2-5
v_call: TRBV29-1
clone_size: -
cdr3_aa: CSVVDVAETQYF

j_call: TRBJ1-4
v_call: TRBV28
clone_size: -
cdr3_aa: CASSSTGRSGEKLFF

j_call: TRBJ2-1
v_call: TRBV6-5
clone_size: few
cdr3_aa: CASTGRAQSREQFF

j_call: TRBJ2-7
v_call: TRBV7-9
clone_size: -
cdr3_aa: CASSLGKRRGEQYF

j_call: TRBJ2-3
v_call: TRBV27
clone_size: -
cdr3_aa: CATSRTSGILVTDTQYF

j_call: TRBJ1-2
v_call: TRBV9
clone_size: -
cdr3_aa: CASEGASSYGYTF